The rows below give T cell receptor beta chains drawn from one sample of a study of T cell responses to AZD1222 COVID-19 vaccine. Measured with immunoSEQ multiplex PCR; TCRdb has only the in-frame clones, and not every one. The table lists 140,000 or so clones, around 92% of them singletons. This specimen consisted of peripheral blood, obtained on day 0 of AZD1222 vaccination. Receptors originate from an adult in good health. Each CDR3 is given with its conserved first and last residue. Each record gives: clone size, V gene, D gene, J gene, CDR3 protein, CDR3 DNA. A D gene is named only where the DNA matches it firmly. Not all rows give a size; the values are once, few, many and, for expanded clones, a class.

clone_size: .; v_call: TRBV9; d_call: .; j_call: TRBJ2-7; cdr3_aa: CASSSLLGNFLYF; cdr3_nt: TGTGCCAGCAGCTCCCTTCTGGGAAATTTTCTGTACTTC
clone_size: .; v_call: TRBV7-3; d_call: .; j_call: TRBJ2-3; cdr3_aa: CASSPETSTDTQYF; cdr3_nt: TGTGCCAGCAGCCCGGAAACTAGCACAGATACGCAGTATTTT
clone_size: .; v_call: TRBV5-1; d_call: TRBD1; j_call: TRBJ1-4; cdr3_aa: CASSFGQEYEKLFF; cdr3_nt: TGCGCCAGCAGCTTTGGACAGGAATATGAAAAACTGTTTTTT
clone_size: once; v_call: TRBV19; d_call: .; j_call: TRBJ2-2; cdr3_aa: CASSIEGQGYTGELFF; cdr3_nt: TGTGCCAGTAGTATAGAAGGGCAGGGTTACACCGGGGAGCTGTTTTTT
clone_size: .; v_call: TRBV11-1; d_call: TRBD1; j_call: TRBJ2-1; cdr3_aa: CASCPQDRRDNEQFF; cdr3_nt: TGTGCCAGCTGCCCGCAGGACAGGAGAGACAATGAGCAGTTCTTC
clone_size: .; v_call: TRBV11-2; d_call: TRBD1; j_call: TRBJ2-7; cdr3_aa: CASSFTSGQTGSYEQYF; cdr3_nt: TGTGCCAGCAGCTTTACGAGTGGCCAGACAGGGTCCTACGAGCAGTACTTC
clone_size: .; v_call: TRBV5-6; d_call: TRBD1; j_call: TRBJ1-2; cdr3_aa: CASSFDRDGYTF; cdr3_nt: TGTGCCAGCAGCTTTGACAGGGATGGCTACACCTTC
clone_size: .; v_call: TRBV10-3; d_call: TRBD1; j_call: TRBJ2-1; cdr3_aa: CAITPGQGSYNEQFF; cdr3_nt: TGTGCCATCACTCCAGGACAGGGTTCCTACAATGAGCAGTTCTTC
clone_size: .; v_call: TRBV19; d_call: .; j_call: TRBJ1-4; cdr3_aa: CASSLGKDEKLFF; cdr3_nt: TGTGCCAGTAGTTTGGGGAAGGATGAAAAACTGTTTTTT
clone_size: .; v_call: TRBV11-2; d_call: .; j_call: TRBJ2-1; cdr3_aa: CASSLDGNNEQFF; cdr3_nt: TGTGCCAGCAGCTTAGACGGAAACAATGAGCAGTTCTTC
clone_size: few; v_call: TRBV3-1/TRBV3-2; d_call: TRBD1; j_call: TRBJ2-7; cdr3_aa: CASSPNRGEQYF; cdr3_nt: TGTGCCAGCAGCCCCAACAGGGGTGAGCAGTACTTC
clone_size: .; v_call: TRBV6-2/TRBV6-3; d_call: TRBD2; j_call: TRBJ2-5; cdr3_aa: CASSYRLAAGETQYF; cdr3_nt: TGTGCCAGCAGTTACAGACTAGCCGCCGGGGAGACCCAGTACTTC
clone_size: .; v_call: TRBV28; d_call: TRBD1; j_call: TRBJ1-4; cdr3_aa: CASSFRQGLNEKLFF; cdr3_nt: TGTGCCAGCAGTTTCAGACAGGGTTTAAATGAAAAACTGTTTTTT
clone_size: .; v_call: TRBV6-5; d_call: .; j_call: TRBJ1-2; cdr3_aa: CASSPPSDGLYGYTF; cdr3_nt: TGTGCCAGCAGTCCTCCTTCGGACGGACTCTATGGCTACACCTTC
clone_size: .; v_call: TRBV6-5; d_call: TRBD1; j_call: TRBJ1-2; cdr3_aa: CASSYAGGLANYGYTF; cdr3_nt: TGTGCCAGCAGTTACGCAGGGGGCTTAGCTAACTATGGCTACACCTTC
clone_size: .; v_call: TRBV5-1; d_call: .; j_call: TRBJ2-1; cdr3_aa: CASSLAGQLYNEQFF; cdr3_nt: TGCGCCAGCAGCTTGGCGGGACAACTGTACAATGAGCAGTTCTTC
clone_size: .; v_call: TRBV6-6; d_call: .; j_call: TRBJ1-1; cdr3_aa: CASSYGDGTEAFF; cdr3_nt: TGTGCCAGCAGTTACGGGGACGGCACTGAAGCTTTCTTT
clone_size: once; v_call: TRBV5-1; d_call: TRBD1; j_call: TRBJ1-1; cdr3_aa: CASSADRVGTEAFF; cdr3_nt: TGCGCCAGCAGCGCCGACAGGGTAGGGACTGAAGCTTTCTTT
clone_size: few; v_call: TRBV5-5; d_call: TRBD1; j_call: TRBJ1-2; cdr3_aa: CASSFDGTGPRGGYTF; cdr3_nt: TGTGCCAGCAGCTTTGACGGGACAGGGCCCAGAGGTGGCTACACCTTC
clone_size: .; v_call: TRBV9; d_call: .; j_call: TRBJ2-5; cdr3_aa: CASSPQITGMETQYF; cdr3_nt: TGTGCCAGCAGCCCCCAGATTACAGGGATGGAGACCCAGTACTTC
clone_size: .; v_call: TRBV7-9; d_call: .; j_call: TRBJ1-2; cdr3_aa: CASSLSGGNGYTF; cdr3_nt: TGTGCCAGCAGCTTATCGGGGGGAAATGGCTACACCTTC
clone_size: .; v_call: TRBV10-3; d_call: TRBD1; j_call: TRBJ2-1; cdr3_aa: CAISGDSDEQFF; cdr3_nt: TGTGCCATCAGTGGGGACAGTGATGAGCAGTTCTTC